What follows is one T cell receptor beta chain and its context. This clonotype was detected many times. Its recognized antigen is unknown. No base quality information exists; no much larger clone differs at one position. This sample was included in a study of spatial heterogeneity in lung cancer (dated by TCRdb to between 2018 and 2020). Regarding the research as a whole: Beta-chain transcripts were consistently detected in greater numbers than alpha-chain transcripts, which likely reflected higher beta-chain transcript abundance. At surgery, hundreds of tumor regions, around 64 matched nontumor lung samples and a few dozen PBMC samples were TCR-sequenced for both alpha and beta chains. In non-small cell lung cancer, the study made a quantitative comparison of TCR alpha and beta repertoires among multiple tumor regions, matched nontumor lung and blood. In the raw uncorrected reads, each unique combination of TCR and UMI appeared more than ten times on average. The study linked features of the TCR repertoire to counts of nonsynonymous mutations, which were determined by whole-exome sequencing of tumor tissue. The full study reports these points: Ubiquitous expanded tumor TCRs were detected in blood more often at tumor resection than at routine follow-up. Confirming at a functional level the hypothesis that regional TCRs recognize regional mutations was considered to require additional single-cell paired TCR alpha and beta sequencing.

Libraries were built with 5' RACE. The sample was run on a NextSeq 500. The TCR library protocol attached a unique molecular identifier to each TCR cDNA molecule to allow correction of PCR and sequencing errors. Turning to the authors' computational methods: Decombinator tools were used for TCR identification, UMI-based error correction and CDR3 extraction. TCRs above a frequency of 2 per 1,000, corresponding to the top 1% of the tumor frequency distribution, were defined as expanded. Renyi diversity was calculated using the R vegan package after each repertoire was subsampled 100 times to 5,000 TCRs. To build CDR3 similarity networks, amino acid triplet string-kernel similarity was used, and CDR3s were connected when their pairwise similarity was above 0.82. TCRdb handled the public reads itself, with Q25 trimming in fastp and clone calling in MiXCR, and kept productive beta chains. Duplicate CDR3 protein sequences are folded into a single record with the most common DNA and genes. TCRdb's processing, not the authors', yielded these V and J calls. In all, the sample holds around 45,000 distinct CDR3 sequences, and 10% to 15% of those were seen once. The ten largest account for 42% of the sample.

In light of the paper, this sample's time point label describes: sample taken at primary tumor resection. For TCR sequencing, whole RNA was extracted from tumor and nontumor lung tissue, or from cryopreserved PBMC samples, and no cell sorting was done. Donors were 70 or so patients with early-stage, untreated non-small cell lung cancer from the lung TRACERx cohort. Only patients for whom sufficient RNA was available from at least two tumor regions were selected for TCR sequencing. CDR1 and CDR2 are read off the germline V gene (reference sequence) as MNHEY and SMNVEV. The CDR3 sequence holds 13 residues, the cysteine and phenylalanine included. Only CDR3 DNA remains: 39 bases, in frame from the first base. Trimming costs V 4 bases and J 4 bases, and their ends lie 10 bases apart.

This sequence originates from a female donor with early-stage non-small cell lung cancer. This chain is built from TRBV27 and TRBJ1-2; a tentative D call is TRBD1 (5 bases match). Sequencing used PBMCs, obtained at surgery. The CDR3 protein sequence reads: CASSWGPSYGYTF. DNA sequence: TGTGCCAGCAGTTGGGGACCGAGCTATGGCTACACCTTC.